The T cell receptor (beta chain) described here comes from a study of T-cell reconstitution after alpha-beta-depleted transplantation in children. Trimming took off 6 bases at V and 5 bases at J, with 22 bases between the two ends. This CDR3 contains 16 residues. This clonotype was seen more than once but under ten times. As it was prepared, the TCRbeta library received unique molecular identifiers. One entry per CDR3 protein, called by TCRdb with MiXCR from the PCR reads. This table has around 200,000 distinct CDR3 sequences, roughly a tenth appearing once. The genes are TRBV12-3 or TRBV12-4 and TRBJ1-2; tentatively, D is TRBD1 (6 bases). This TCR was sampled from a human donor who donated a stem cell graft to a child with acute lymphoblastic leukemia. This sample comprised PBMCs from the stem cell graft donor, obtained from the stem cell graft. The CDR3 sequence: CASSPWGGRGSYGYTF. The CDR3, as DNA: TGTGCCAGCAGCCCTTGGGGGGGGCGCGGTAGTTATGGCTACACCTTC.